The 13 T cell receptor beta chains in this list originate from one sample, sequenced in a study of cytomegalovirus exposure and HLA in healthy donors. The PCR made use of 60 Vbeta and 13 Jbeta primers. Using immunoSEQ multiplex PCR, the repertoire was profiled, and TCRdb retains in-frame clones only, with some absent. The table includes roughly 110,000 clones, 82% detected once. Sequencing was done on a sample of PBMCs. These TCRs come from a man between 50 and 59 years old in good health and CMV-seronegative.

This clone occurred a few times. The chain links TRBV5-1 to TRBJ1-1; D remains unclear. From germline, CDR1 is SGHRS and CDR2 YFSETQ. V lost 4 bases and J lost 2, with 12 bases in between. This CDR3 has 14 residues. CDR3 region: CASSIVRDNTEAFF. CDR3 in DNA: TGCGCCAGCAGCATTGTGAGAGATAACACTGAAGCTTTCTTT. Based on the CDR3 plus reference TRBV5-1 and TRBJ1-1, the full variable domain is KAGVTQTPRYLIKTRGQQVTLSCSPISGHRSVSWYQQTPGQGLQFLFEYFSETQRNKGNFPGRFSGRQFSNSRSEMNVSTLELGDSALYLCASSIVRDNTEAFFGQGTRLTVV.

This chain connects TRBV28 to TRBJ1-5, with 8 nucleotides matching TRBD1. Germline V CDR1 and CDR2: MDHEN, SYDVKM. The CDR3 is 13 amino acids. J was trimmed by 7 bases and V by 4 bases; bases with no gene match: 3. The CDR3 is CASSWAGGQPQHF. In DNA, the CDR3 is TGTGCCAGCAGTTGGGCAGGGGGCCAGCCCCAGCATTTT.

The chain joins TRBV6-5 to TRBJ2-5, with 8 bases matching TRBD1. The ends lost 2 bases at V and 4 bases at J; junction bases unmatched: 3. The CDR3 is 14 residues long. Germline CDR1 and CDR2: MNHEY and SVGAGI. CDR3 in amino acids: CASSYDRGGETQYF. CDR3 nucleotides: TGTGCCAGCAGTTACGACAGGGGAGGAGAGACCCAGTACTTC.

This clone was counted a single time. The DNA for the CDR3 is TGTGCCAGCACAGGGCGGAAGAACACTGAAGCTTTCTTT. This encodes CASTGRKNTEAFF. The chain recombines TRBV6-5 with TRBJ1-1; maybe TRBD1 (5 bases). The CDR3 spans 13 residues. V gave up 7 bases and J gave up 1 base, with 10 bases separating them. The germline gives CDR1 MNHEY, CDR2 SVGAGI.

This chain uses TRBV5-5 with TRBJ1-2; D uncertain. The CDR3 runs to 16 residues. CDR1 and CDR2 (germline): SGHKS, YYEKEE (reference sequence). V was trimmed by 0 bases and J by 1 base, leaving 13 bases between them. CDR3 sequence reads: CASSLARERNNYGYTF. The CDR3 nucleotides read TGTGCCAGCAGCTTGGCCCGCGAGCGGAATAACTATGGCTACACCTTC.

This rearrangement joins TRBV7-2 to TRBJ1-5; D is unclear. Germline CDR1 and CDR2: SGHTA and FQGNSA. The V end lost 0 bases, the J end lost 0 bases, and 9 bases lay between the germline ends. CDR3 length: 16 residues. CDR3 DNA: TGTGCCAGCAGCTTAGCGGGAGGATATAGCAATCAGCCCCAGCATTTT. It codes for CASSLAGGYSNQPQHF.

The chain links TRBV7-2 to TRBJ1-2; 7 nucleotides match TRBD1. The V segment lost 5 bases and the J segment 6 bases; nucleotides outside the gene matches: 12. The CDR3 covers 15 residues. Germline assignment: CDR1 SGHTA and CDR2 FQGNSA. The DNA of the CDR3 is TGTGCCAGCAGCGCCGCGACAGGGCCGCGCCATGGCTACACCTTC. Protein product: CASSAATGPRHGYTF. Based on the CDR3 plus reference TRBV7-2 and TRBJ1-2, the full variable domain is GAGVSQSPSNKVTEKGKDVELRCDPISGHTALYWYRQSLGQGLEFLIYFQGNSAPDKSGLPSDRFSAERTGGSVSTLTIQRTQQEDSAVYLCASSAATGPRHGYTFGSGTRLTVV.

The V call is TRBV7-3, the J call TRBJ2-1; 7 bases match TRBD2. This CDR3 region has 13 residues. The germline CDR1 and CDR2 sequences are SGHTA and FQGTGA. J lost 7 bases, V lost 5 bases, and 5 bases had no gene match. CDR3 in amino acids: CASSRGLDNEQFF. The DNA for the CDR3 is TGTGCCAGCAGCCGCGGACTAGATAATGAGCAGTTCTTC. The full variable domain, completed using reference TRBV7-3 and TRBJ2-1, is GAGVSQTPSNKVTEKGKYVELRCDPISGHTALYWYRQSLGQGPEFLIYFQGTGAADDSGLPNDRFFAVRPEGSVSTLKIQRTERGDSAVYLCASSRGLDNEQFFGPGTRLTVL.

The chain recombines TRBV13 with TRBJ1-6, with D possibly being TRBD1 (5 bases). This CDR3 is 13 amino acids long. Germline V gene data show CDR1 as PRHDT and CDR2 as FYEKMQ (reference sequence). Trimming pared 7 bases from V and 12 bases from J, leaving 16 bases between. Written as DNA, the CDR3 is TGTGCCAGCACCACGGGGGGAGGGAGACCCCTCCACTTT. Translating it yields CASTTGGGRPLHF.

The chain recombines TRBV5-1 with TRBJ1-2; D uncertain. V gave up 0 bases and J gave up 5 bases, with 11 bases separating them. The CDR3 covers 14 residues. The germline CDR1 and CDR2 sequences are SGHRS and YFSETQ. The CDR3 sequence is CASSLGEGRYGYTF. The DNA for the CDR3 is TGCGCCAGCAGCTTGGGGGAGGGTAGATATGGCTACACCTTC.

This clone was seen only a few times. The V and J genes are TRBV20-1 and TRBJ2-3; 8 bases align to TRBD1. The junction had 2 bases not matched to a gene; V was cut back by 6 bases and J by 6 bases. Germline CDR1 reads DFQATT; CDR2 reads SNEGSKA (reference sequence). This CDR3 is built from 11 residues. In DNA form, the CDR3 reads TGCAGTGCAACAGGGGGTGATACGCAGTATTTT. This encodes CSATGGDTQYF.

The V call is TRBV7-9, the J call TRBJ1-4; TRBD1 might be the D (5 bases). CDR1 is SEHNR and CDR2 is FQNEAQ in the germline V gene (reference sequence). V was cut by 1 base and J by 3 bases, with 9 bases left in between. CDR3 length: 15 residues. CDR3 region: CASSLVGQANEKLFF. The CDR3 region has the DNA TGTGCCAGCAGCTTAGTGGGGCAGGCTAATGAAAAACTGTTTTTT.

J is TRBJ1-2 and V is TRBV28; 7 bases map to TRBD1. Germline V CDR1 and CDR2: MDHEN, SYDVKM. This CDR3 spans 13 amino acids. V lost 6 bases and J lost 8; bases outside the gene matches: 9. Here the CDR3 reads CASSRSRGTGYTF. The DNA of the CDR3 is TGTGCCAGCAGCCGCTCCAGGGGGACGGGCTACACCTTC.